The 6 T cell receptor beta chains in this list originate from one sample, sequenced in a study of CD8 T cells in Susac syndrome. Reverse transcription of about 0.45 to 1 ug RNA was carried out with random hexamers. TCRdb re-called the immunoSEQ multiplex PCR reads through MiXCR, storing one row per CDR3 protein. The table records 200,000 to 250,000 distinct CDR3 sequences, about 95% of them present only once. The sequenced sample consisted of CD4+ T cells from PBMCs. All receptors come from a human donor with multiple sclerosis.

V gene TRBV23-1 combines with J gene TRBJ1-5, with 7 bases aligning to TRBD1. TRBV23-1 is reported as an ORF; its role is uncertain. This CDR3 spans 15 amino acids. With V trimmed by 3 bases and J by 7 bases, 9 bases remained unmatched. The CDR3 loop is CASSHPGRGGQPQHF. The CDR3 DNA is TGCGCCAGCAGTCACCCGGGCAGGGGGGGACAGCCCCAGCATTTT.

The chain has TRBV9 and TRBJ2-5; weak D call: TRBD1 (5 bases). In germline, CDR1 is SGDLS, CDR2 YYNGEE. This CDR3 has 17 amino acids. Trimming cost V 0 bases and J 0 bases, with 15 bases left between them. The DNA for the CDR3 is TGTGCCAGCAGCGTAGATTCAAGTGGGGCTTACCAAGAGACCCAGTACTTC. This encodes CASSVDSSGAYQETQYF.

The V call is TRBV5-4, the J call TRBJ2-1, with 11 positions matching TRBD2. The V gene's germline CDR1 is SGHNT and CDR2 YYREEE (reference sequence). There are 16 residues in the CDR3. The junction had 8 bases not matched to a gene; V was cut back by 5 bases and J by 4 bases. CDR3 in amino acids: CASRFSGGAVYNEQFF. The CDR3 nucleotides read TGTGCCAGCAGATTTAGCGGGGGGGCCGTTTACAATGAGCAGTTCTTC.

V gene TRBV15 combines with J gene TRBJ2-6, with D hard to call. Germline CDR1 and CDR2: LNHNV and YYDKDF (reference sequence). This CDR3 spans 16 amino acids. V lost 0 bases and J 0 bases, leaving 6 bases between the germline ends. The chain's CDR3 is CATSRELGSGANVLTF. DNA for the CDR3: TGTGCCACCAGCAGAGAGCTGGGCTCTGGGGCCAACGTCCTGACTTTC.

This chain connects TRBV7-8 to TRBJ2-2; D remains unclear. The CDR3 totals 15 residues. Trimming removed 5 bases from V and 4 bases from J, with 14 bases in between. Per the germline V gene, CDR1 is SGHVS and CDR2 is FQNEAQ. The CDR3 DNA is TGTGCCAGCAGCCCCCTCCAATTTGGCACCGGGGAGCTGTTTTTT. Translating gives CASSPLQFGTGELFF.

The chain links TRBV21-1 to TRBJ2-7; the D call in the table, TRBD1, was not verified against the DNA. TRBV21-1 constitutes a pseudogene. This CDR3 spans 14 amino acids. The CDR3 bases are TGTGCCAGCAGCACGACAGGGGGCCTCTACGAGCAGTACTTC. Its protein is CASSTTGGLYEQYF.